The table lists the clone carrying this T cell receptor (beta chain) with a few counts. MiXCR, applied by TCRdb to the 5' RACE reads, yields one record per CDR3 protein. The sample lists more than 350,000 distinct CDR3 sequences; roughly 10% were seen once. This entry comes from a study of T cells after yellow fever vaccination. J gave up 6 bases and V 0 bases, and 16 bases lay outside the gene matches. Per germline, CDR1 LGHNA and CDR2 YSLEER. The CDR3 is 19 amino acids. The rearrangement links TRBV4-3 to TRBJ1-5; TRBD1 matches at 8 bases. The sequence came from a man younger than 30 who received the YFV17D yellow fever vaccine. This sample comprised PBMCs, obtained on the day of the first yellow fever vaccination. Here the CDR3 reads CASSQDLDREFGQRQPQHF. The CDR3 DNA reads TGCGCCAGCAGCCAAGATCTGGACAGGGAGTTCGGTCAGCGTCAGCCCCAGCATTTT.